This TCR beta chain was sequenced for a study of CD8 T cells in Susac syndrome. J lost 7 bases, V lost 4 bases, and 7 bases had no gene match. Germline V gene data show CDR1 as KGHDR and CDR2 as SFDVKD. The CDR3 is 14 amino acids. Reverse transcription of about 0.45 to 1 ug RNA was performed with random hexamers. The TCR beta CDR3 was amplified by immunoSEQ multiplex PCR across 54 Vbeta, 13 Jbeta. One entry per CDR3 protein results from TCRdb running MiXCR on the immunoSEQ multiplex PCR reads. The table lists more than 65,000 distinct CDR3 sequences, 95% of them singletons. Both CD4+ and CD8+ T cells were negatively isolated, and TEMRA cells underwent FACS enrichment.

The J gene is TRBJ1-2, the V gene TRBV24-1; 8 bases map to TRBD1. Sequencing was performed on CD8+ T cells from PBMCs. The receptor was derived from a human donor in good health. CDR3 nucleotide sequence: TGTGCCACCAGTGACCCGGACAGGGAAGTTGGCTACACCTTC. Residues: CATSDPDREVGYTF.